The clone carrying this T cell receptor (beta chain) occurred once. The data belong to a study of blood T cell repertoires in COVID-19. Looking at the study overall: There were acute and convalescent COVID-19 samples, and they came from the United States, Italy and Spain. The analysed material was cDNA or gDNA that came from T cells, B-cell-depleted T cells, or PBMCs.

In the authors' workflow: Reference gene primer amplification gave estimated nucleated cell counts. Clones were sequenced by immunoSEQ multiplex PCR, and TCRdb holds only the in-frame ones, with some missing. V, J and clone size reflect that table, while D and trimming were determined from the DNA. The repertoire includes 95,000 to 120,000 clones, more than 70% of them detected once, and 8% to 9.5% sits in the top ten. Sequencing was carried out using peripheral blood. This TCR was recovered from a woman in her 70s who had recovered from COVID-19.

The CDR3 loop reads CASSPGTDAREKLFF. CDR3 DNA sequence: TGTGCCAGCAGCCCCGGGACAGATGCAAGGGAAAAACTGTTTTTT. The chain is built from TRBV6-5 and TRBJ1-4, with 7 bases aligning to TRBD1. CDR1 is MNHEY and CDR2 is SVGAGI in the germline V gene. Trimming cost V 6 bases and J 8 bases; bases outside gene matches: 12. The CDR3 loop spans 15 amino acids.